This T cell receptor beta chain stems from a study of T cell clonality in common variable immunodeficiency. Blood samples were heparinized, about 4.5 to 8.5 ml per donor. This clone was observed many times. Its antigen is currently unknown. Read sequence stops 3 residues before the CDR3 end, and the germline J gene provides the missing end. Study results and limitations: Common variable immunodeficiency TCR beta sequences reportedly had fewer deletions and N-nucleotide insertions. Patient heterogeneity in the CVID cohort limited correlations between repertoire features and clinical complications. Authors noted CVID clonality's cause needs subpopulation repertoire sequencing.

Germline V gene lookup returns CDR1 SQVTM and CDR2 ANQGSEA. V lost 4 bases to trimming and J lost 4 bases, with 10 bases between them. The CDR3 length is 13 residues. Clones were sequenced by immunoSEQ multiplex PCR, and TCRdb holds only the in-frame ones, with some missing. Listed for the sample are tens of thousands of clones, none seen a single time. Sequenced: peripheral blood mononuclear cells. The J gene is TRBJ1-4, the V gene TRBV29-1, with D perhaps TRBD1 (6 bases). This receptor was taken from a person between 18 and 75 years old in good health. The CDR3 loop reads CSVVDSYNEKLFF. Incomplete CDR3 DNA: TGCAGCGTTGTGGACAGCTATAATGAAAAA.